This note documents a single T cell receptor (beta chain) sequence. As yet, its antigen is unknown. The source of the sample is a study of vaccination effects on CD4 cells after COVID-19. This CDR3 comprises 12 residues. Findings and caveats of the study: Within healthy vaccinees, only 1 of 255 vaccine-induced clones displayed cross-reactivity with common cold coronaviruses.

Before sequencing took place, the ViraFEST assay used viral peptide pools to expand antigen-specific CD4+ T cells. CD4+ T cells were isolated after around 10 days of culture. Previously uninfected by SARS-CoV-2, the vaccine recipients also showed negative nucleocapsid antibodies. Each well held about 2 million PBMC cultured with around 10 ug/ml peptides and around 11 IU/ml IL-2. A half-medium replacement with IL-2 medium was carried out on days 3 and 7. Sequencing used immunoSEQ multiplex PCR; TCRdb keeps in-frame clones, though not all of them. The sample holds 30,000 to 45,000 clones; approximately 68% are singletons and the top ten take more than 12%.

The starting material was CD4+ T cells from PBMCs cultured with HCoV-OC43 spike peptides, obtained before COVID-19 vaccination. Specified subset: HCoV-OC43 spike overlapping peptide pool stimulation. The sequence was collected from a human donor who received a COVID-19 vaccine. V is TRBV21-1 and J is TRBJ2-2. TRBV21-1 has pseudogene status. CDR3 protein: CASSKRTGELFF. CDR3 coding DNA: TGTGCCAGCAGCAAAAGAACCGGGGAGCTGTTTTTT.